These 8 T cell receptor beta chains share one sample of origin, sequenced in a study of blood T cell repertoires in COVID-19. Sequencing was performed with immunoSEQ multiplex PCR; in TCRdb, only in-frame clones are kept and a portion is missing. The repertoire holds approximately 70,000 clones, with roughly 90% as singletons. Sequenced material: peripheral blood. These TCRs come from a man in his forties with COVID-19, enrolled during active disease.

Concerning this clone: The limits of the CDR3 on the DNA are not certain, so only TCRdb's listed CDR3 is given. V usage is TRBV21-1 and J usage is TRBJ2-7; the table assigns TRBD2, which was not confirmed against the DNA. TRBV21-1 is an annotated pseudogene. Termini included, the CDR3 measures 22 amino acids. The CDR3 sequence is CASSKGSGRASGGNHNSYEQYF.

V usage is TRBV11-2 and J usage is TRBJ1-2; D is unresolved. The V and J ends lost 6 bases and 7 bases respectively, with 15 bases between them. The length of the CDR3 is 13 residues. Per the germline V gene, CDR1 is SGHAT and CDR2 is FQNNGV. DNA of the CDR3: TGTGCCAGCAGTCCCGGGATCACGGGTGGCTACACCTTC. Protein product: CASSPGITGGYTF.

This chain joins TRBV3-1 (or the pseudogene TRBV3-2) and TRBJ2-1, with D tentatively TRBD2 (6 bases). Germline CDR1 reads LGHDT; CDR2 reads YNNKEL (reference sequence). V was trimmed by 4 bases and J by 0 bases, leaving 16 bases between them. CDR3 length: 17 amino acids. The CDR3 DNA reads TGTGCCAGCAGCCGCGTCGTAGCGGCTACCTCCTACAATGAGCAGTTCTTC. It encodes CASSRVVAATSYNEQFF.

The J gene is TRBJ1-1, the V gene TRBV7-9; the D is unclear. The CDR3 is 14 residues long. Trimming left V 7 bases short and J 4 bases short, with 16 bases between. The germline CDR1 and CDR2 sequences are SEHNR and FQNEAQ (reference sequence). The CDR3 region is CASTPGFSSTEAFF. Here the CDR3 DNA reads TGTGCCAGCACACCGGGTTTCTCCTCCACTGAAGCTTTCTTT.

In DNA form, the CDR3 reads TGTGCCAGCAGCCAAGATACAGGGCTGGGCTACACCTTC. Encoded protein: CASSQDTGLGYTF. This chain joins TRBV3-1 (or the pseudogene TRBV3-2) and TRBJ1-2; D possibly corresponds to TRBD1 (6 bases). Germline V gives CDR1 LGHDT, CDR2 YNNKEL (reference sequence). The CDR3 contains 13 residues. Trimming removed 0 bases at V and 8 bases at J, with 10 bases between.

The CDR3 DNA sequence: TGCGCCAGCAGTTCCCGGACAGGGACTGAAGCTTTCTTT. Translation gives CASSSRTGTEAFF. The rearrangement uses TRBV10-1 and TRBJ1-1, with 8 bases lining up with TRBD1. Germline CDR1 WNHNN, CDR2 SYGVQD (reference sequence). V gave up 5 bases and J gave up 5 bases; unmatched junction bases: 4. CDR3 length equals 13 residues.

The chain recombines TRBV28 with TRBJ1-3; no definite D call. Germline V gene lookup returns CDR1 MDHEN and CDR2 SYDVKM. The V gene lost 6 bases and the J gene lost 0 bases, with 6 bases spanning the gap. The length of the CDR3 is 13 residues. The CDR3 nucleotides read TGTGCCAGCAGCTTCCTCTCTGGAAACACCATATATTTT. Its translation is CASSFLSGNTIYF.

The CDR3 bases are TGTGCCAGTAGTATAGGACTAGCGACCGGGGGTGGAGATACGCAGTATTTT. The encoded protein is CASSIGLATGGGDTQYF. V is TRBV19 and J is TRBJ2-3; 8 positions agree with TRBD2. Unmatched junction bases numbered 11, after V lost 1 base and J lost 5 bases. Germline V lookup: CDR1 LNHDA, CDR2 SQIVND (reference sequence). CDR3 length: 17 amino acids.